The T cell receptor (beta chain) under discussion was sequenced for a study of technical replicates of blood from a few donors. Sequenced by immunoSEQ multiplex PCR; TCRdb stores in-frame clones only, minus some. The sample has approximately 73,000 clones, 90% to 95% seen once. This clonotype was sampled from a human donor in good health. The sample consisted of T cells isolated from PBMCs.

DNA for the CDR3: TGTGCCAGCAGCGTAGGGGGGTCGGACAGGGGATCCTACGAGCAGTACTTC. Its translation: CASSVGGSDRGSYEQYF. V and J are TRBV9 and TRBJ2-7; 9 bases fit TRBD1. With V trimmed by 0 bases and J by 1 base, 8 bases remained unmatched. CDR1 SGDLS and CDR2 YYNGEE come from the germline V gene. The CDR3 totals 17 residues.